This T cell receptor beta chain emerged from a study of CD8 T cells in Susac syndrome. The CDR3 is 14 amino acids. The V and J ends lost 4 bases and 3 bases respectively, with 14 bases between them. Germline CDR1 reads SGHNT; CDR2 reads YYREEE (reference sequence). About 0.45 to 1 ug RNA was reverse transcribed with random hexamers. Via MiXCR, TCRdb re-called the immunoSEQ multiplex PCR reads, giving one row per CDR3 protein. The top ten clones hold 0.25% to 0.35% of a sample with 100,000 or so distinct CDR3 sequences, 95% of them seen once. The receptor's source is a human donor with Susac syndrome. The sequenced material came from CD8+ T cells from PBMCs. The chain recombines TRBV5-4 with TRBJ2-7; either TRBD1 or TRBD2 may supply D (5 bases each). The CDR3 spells CASSARDGVYEQYF. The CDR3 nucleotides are TGTGCCAGCAGCGCGAGGGACGGCGTCTACGAGCAGTACTTC.